The entry below gives a single TCR beta chain sequence along with its context. As yet, its antigen is unknown. This sample is part of a study of vaccination effects on CD4 cells after COVID-19. General observations from the study: Healthy vaccinees' vaccine-induced clones included only 1 of 255 that recognized common cold coronaviruses.

Some clones are missing from TCRdb's copy, which holds only in-frame ones; the method was immunoSEQ multiplex PCR. This table has tens of thousands of clones, 70% to 80% appearing once. Viral peptide pools were used in the ViraFEST assay to expand antigen-specific CD4+ T cells, and sequencing came afterward. After around 10 days in culture, the CD4+ T cells were isolated. Recipients of the vaccine had no prior SARS-CoV-2 infection and negative nucleocapsid antibodies. J was trimmed by 0 bases and V by 4 bases; bases with no gene match: 0. The CDR3 totals 13 residues. Germline lookup yields CDR1 SQVTM and CDR2 ANQGSEA.

This specimen consisted of CD4+ T cells from PBMCs cultured with HCoV-NL63 spike peptides, obtained before COVID-19 vaccination. This chain joins TRBV29-1 and TRBJ1-3; 7 bases fit TRBD1. This clonotype originated in a human donor who received a COVID-19 vaccine. CDR3 coding DNA: TGCAGCGTTGCAGGGGGCTCTGGAAACACCATATATTTT. It translates to CSVAGGSGNTIYF.